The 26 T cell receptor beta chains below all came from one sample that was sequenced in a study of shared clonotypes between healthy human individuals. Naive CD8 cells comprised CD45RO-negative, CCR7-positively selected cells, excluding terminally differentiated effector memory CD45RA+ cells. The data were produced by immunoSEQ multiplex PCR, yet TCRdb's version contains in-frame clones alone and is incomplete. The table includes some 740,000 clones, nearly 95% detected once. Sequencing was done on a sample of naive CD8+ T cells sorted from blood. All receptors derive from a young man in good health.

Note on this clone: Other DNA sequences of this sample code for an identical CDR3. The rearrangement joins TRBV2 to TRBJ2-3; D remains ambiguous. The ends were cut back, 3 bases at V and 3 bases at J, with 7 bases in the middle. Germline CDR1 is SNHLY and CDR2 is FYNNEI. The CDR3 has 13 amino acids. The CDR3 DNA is TGTGCCAGCAGTGATAGTTTTACAGATACGCAGTATTTT. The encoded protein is CASSDSFTDTQYF.

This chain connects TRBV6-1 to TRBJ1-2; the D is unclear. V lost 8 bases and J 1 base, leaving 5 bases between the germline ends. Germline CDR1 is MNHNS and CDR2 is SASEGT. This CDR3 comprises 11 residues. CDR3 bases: TGTGCCAGCGATTATAACTATGGCTACACCTTC. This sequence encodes CASDYNYGYTF.

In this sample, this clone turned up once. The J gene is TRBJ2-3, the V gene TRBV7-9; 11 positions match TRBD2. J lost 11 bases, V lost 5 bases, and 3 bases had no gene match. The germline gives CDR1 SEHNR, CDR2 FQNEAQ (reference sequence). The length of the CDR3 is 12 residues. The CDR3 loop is CASSGTSGEQYF. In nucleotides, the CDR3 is TGTGCCAGCAGCGGGACTAGCGGCGAGCAGTATTTT.

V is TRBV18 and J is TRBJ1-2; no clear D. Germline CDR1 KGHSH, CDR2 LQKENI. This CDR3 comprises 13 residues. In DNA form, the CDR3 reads TGTGCATACATAAAGGGCAGTAACTATGGCTACACCTTC. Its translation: CAYIKGSNYGYTF.

CDR3 loop: CASSLGREGGYEQYF. CDR3 DNA sequence: TGTGCCAGCAGCTTAGGAAGGGAAGGGGGGTACGAGCAGTACTTC. The chain uses TRBV7-9 and TRBJ2-7, with D perhaps assigned TRBD1 or TRBD2 (6 bases each). Per germline, CDR1 SEHNR and CDR2 FQNEAQ (reference sequence). CDR3 size: 15 residues. With 1 base removed from V and 4 bases from J, the gap between germline ends came to 14 bases.

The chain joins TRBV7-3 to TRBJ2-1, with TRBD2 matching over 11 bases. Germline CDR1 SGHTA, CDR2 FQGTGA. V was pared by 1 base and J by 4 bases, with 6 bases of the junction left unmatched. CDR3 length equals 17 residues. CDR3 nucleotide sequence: TGTGCCAGCAGCTTAAATCATGGGACTAGCGGTTACAATGAGCAGTTCTTC. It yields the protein CASSLNHGTSGYNEQFF.

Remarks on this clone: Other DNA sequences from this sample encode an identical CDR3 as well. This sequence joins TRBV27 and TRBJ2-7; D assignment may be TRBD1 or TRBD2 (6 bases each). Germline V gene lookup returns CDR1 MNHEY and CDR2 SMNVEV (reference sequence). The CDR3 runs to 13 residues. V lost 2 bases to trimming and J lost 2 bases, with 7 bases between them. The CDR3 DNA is TGTGCCAGCAGTTTAAGGGGGGCCTACGAGCAGTACTTC. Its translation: CASSLRGAYEQYF.

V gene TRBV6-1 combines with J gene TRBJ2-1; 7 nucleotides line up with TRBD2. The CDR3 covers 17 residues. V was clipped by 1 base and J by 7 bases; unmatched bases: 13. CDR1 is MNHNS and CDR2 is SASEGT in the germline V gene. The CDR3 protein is CASSEGRPGLVGNEQFF. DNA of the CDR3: TGTGCCAGCAGTGAAGGCCGCCCCGGACTAGTGGGTAATGAGCAGTTCTTC.

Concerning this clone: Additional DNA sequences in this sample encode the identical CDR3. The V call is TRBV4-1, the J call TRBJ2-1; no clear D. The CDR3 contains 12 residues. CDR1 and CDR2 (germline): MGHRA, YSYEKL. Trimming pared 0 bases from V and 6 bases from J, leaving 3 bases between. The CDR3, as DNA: TGCGCCAGCAGCCAAGACTCCAATGAGCAGTTCTTC. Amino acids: CASSQDSNEQFF.

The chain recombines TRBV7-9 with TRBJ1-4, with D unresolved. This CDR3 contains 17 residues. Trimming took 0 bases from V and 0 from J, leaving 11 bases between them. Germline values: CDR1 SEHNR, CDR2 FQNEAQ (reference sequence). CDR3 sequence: CASSLALSRTTNEKLFF. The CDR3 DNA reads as TGTGCCAGCAGCTTAGCGCTATCCCGAACAACTAATGAAAAACTGTTTTTT.

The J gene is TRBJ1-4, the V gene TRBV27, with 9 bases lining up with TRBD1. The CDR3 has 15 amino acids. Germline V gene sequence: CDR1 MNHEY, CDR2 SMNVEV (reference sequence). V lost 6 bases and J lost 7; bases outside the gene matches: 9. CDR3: CASSPGQGPIEKLFF. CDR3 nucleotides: TGTGCCAGCAGCCCCGGACAGGGGCCCATTGAAAAACTGTTTTTT.

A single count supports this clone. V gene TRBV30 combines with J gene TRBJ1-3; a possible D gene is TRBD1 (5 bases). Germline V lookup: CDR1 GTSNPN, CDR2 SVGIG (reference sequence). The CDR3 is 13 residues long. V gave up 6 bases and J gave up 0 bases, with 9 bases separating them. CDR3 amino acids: CACRESSGNTIYF. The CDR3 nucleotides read TGTGCCTGCAGGGAGAGCTCTGGAAACACCATATATTTT.

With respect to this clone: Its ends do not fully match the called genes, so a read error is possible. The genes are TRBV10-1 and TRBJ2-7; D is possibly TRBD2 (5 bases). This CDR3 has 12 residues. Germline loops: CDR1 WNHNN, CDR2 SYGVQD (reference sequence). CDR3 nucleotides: TGCGCCAGCCCCTTGGACTCCCACGAGCAGTACTTC. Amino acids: CASPLDSHEQYF.

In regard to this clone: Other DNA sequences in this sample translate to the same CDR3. Written as DNA, the CDR3 is TGTGCCAGCAGTTACAACCGGAATCAGCCCCAGCATTTT. As protein: CASSYNRNQPQHF. The rearrangement joins TRBV6-5 to TRBJ1-5; D is uncertain. CDR1 and CDR2 from the germline V gene are MNHEY and SVGAGI. This CDR3 region has 13 residues. Deletions cut 2 bases from V and 4 bases from J, with 6 bases between.

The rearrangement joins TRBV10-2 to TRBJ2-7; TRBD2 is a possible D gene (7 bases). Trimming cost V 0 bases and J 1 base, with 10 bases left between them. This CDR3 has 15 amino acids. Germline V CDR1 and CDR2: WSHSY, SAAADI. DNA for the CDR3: TGCGCCAGCAGTGAGTCGAGGGGGGGTTCCTACGAGCAGTACTTC. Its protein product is CASSESRGGSYEQYF.

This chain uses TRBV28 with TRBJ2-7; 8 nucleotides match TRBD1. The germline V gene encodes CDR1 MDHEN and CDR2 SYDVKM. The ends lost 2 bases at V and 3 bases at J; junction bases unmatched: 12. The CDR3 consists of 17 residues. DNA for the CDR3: TGTGCCAGCAGTTTAACGGGTGGGCAGGGGGCTTACTACGAGCAGTACTTC. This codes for CASSLTGGQGAYYEQYF.

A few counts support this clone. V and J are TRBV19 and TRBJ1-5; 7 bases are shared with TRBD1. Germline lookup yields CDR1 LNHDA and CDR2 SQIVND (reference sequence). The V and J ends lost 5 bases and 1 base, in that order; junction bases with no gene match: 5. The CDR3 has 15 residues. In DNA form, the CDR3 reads TGTGCCAGTAGTGAGACAGGGATGAGCAATCAGCCCCAGCATTTT. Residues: CASSETGMSNQPQHF.

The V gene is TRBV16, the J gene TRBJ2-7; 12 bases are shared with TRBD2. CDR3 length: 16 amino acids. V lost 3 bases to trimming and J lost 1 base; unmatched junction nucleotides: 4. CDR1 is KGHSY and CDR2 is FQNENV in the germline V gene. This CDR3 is CASSHHGTSGSYEQYF. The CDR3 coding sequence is TGTGCCAGCAGCCATCATGGGACTAGCGGGTCCTACGAGCAGTACTTC.

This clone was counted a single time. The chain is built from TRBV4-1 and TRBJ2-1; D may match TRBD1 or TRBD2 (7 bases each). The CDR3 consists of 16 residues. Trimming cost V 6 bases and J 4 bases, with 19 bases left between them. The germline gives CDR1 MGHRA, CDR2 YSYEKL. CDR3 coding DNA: TGCGCCAGCAGTCAGATTTCAGGGGGGGTGTACAATGAGCAGTTCTTC. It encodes CASSQISGGVYNEQFF.

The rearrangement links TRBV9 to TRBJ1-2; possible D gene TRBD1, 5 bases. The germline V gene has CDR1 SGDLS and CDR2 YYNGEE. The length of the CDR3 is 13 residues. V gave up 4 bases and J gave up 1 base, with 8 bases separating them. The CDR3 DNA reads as TGTGCCAGCAGCACCGACAGTAACTATGGCTACACCTTC. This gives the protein CASSTDSNYGYTF.

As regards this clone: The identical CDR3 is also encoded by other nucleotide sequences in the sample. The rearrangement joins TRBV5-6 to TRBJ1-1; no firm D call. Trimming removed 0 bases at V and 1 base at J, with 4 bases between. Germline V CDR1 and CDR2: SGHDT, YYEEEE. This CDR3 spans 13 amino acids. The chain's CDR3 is CASSLAGNTEAFF. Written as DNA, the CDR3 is TGTGCCAGCAGCTTGGCGGGGAACACTGAAGCTTTCTTT. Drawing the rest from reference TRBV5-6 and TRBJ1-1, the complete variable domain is DAGVTQSPTHLIKTRGQQVTLRCSPKSGHDTVSWYQQALGQGPQFIFQYYEEEERQRGNFPDRFSGHQFPNYSSELNVNALLLGDSALYLCASSLAGNTEAFFGQGTRLTVV.

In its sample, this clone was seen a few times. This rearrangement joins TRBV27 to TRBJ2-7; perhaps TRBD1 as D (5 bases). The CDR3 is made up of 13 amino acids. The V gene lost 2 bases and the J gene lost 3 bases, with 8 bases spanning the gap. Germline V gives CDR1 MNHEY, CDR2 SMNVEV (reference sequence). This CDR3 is CASSLQGYYEQYF. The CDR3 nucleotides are TGTGCCAGCAGTTTACAGGGATACTACGAGCAGTACTTC.

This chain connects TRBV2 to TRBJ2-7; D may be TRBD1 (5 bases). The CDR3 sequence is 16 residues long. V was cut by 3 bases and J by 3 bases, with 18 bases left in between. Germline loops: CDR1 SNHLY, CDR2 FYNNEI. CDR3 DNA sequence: TGTGCCAGCAGTGATTCCAGGGATAAAGGGTTCTACGAGCAGTACTTC. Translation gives CASSDSRDKGFYEQYF.

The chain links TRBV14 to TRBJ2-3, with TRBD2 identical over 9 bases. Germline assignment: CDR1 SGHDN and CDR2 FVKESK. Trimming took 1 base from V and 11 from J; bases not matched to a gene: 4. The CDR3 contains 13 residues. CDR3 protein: CASSQAPSGMQYF. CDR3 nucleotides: TGTGCCAGCAGCCAAGCGCCTAGCGGGATGCAGTATTTT.

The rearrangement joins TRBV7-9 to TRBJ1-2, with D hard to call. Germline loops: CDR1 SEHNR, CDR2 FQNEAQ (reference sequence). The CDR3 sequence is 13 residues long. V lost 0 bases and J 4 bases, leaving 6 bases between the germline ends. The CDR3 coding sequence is TGTGCCAGCAGCTTAGCACAATTCTATGGCTACACCTTC. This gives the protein CASSLAQFYGYTF.

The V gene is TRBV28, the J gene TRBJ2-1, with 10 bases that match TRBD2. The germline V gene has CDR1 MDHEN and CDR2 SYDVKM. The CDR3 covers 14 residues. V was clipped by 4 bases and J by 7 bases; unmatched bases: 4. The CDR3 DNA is TGTGCCAGCAGTTATCTAGCGGGAGCAAATGAGCAGTTCTTC. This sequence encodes CASSYLAGANEQFF.